This T cell receptor (beta chain) appears in the sequencing data of a study of blood T cell repertoires in COVID-19. For the study at large: There were acute and convalescent COVID-19 samples, and they came from the United States, Italy and Spain. Nucleic acid was either cDNA or gDNA, and it came from T cells, B-cell-depleted T cells, or PBMCs.

CDR1 is MNHNY and CDR2 is SVGAGI in the germline V gene (reference sequence). The CDR3 length is 15 residues. Losses at the gene ends were 5 bases for V and 7 bases for J; bases not matched to a gene: 7. As handled by the study authors: Amplifying reference gene primers gave estimates of nucleated cell counts. Clones were sequenced by immunoSEQ multiplex PCR, and TCRdb holds only the in-frame ones, with some missing. V, J and clone size are taken as reported in that table, and D and trimming were inferred from the DNA itself. The sample lists about 670,000 clones, just under 90% occurring once. The clonotype comes from a woman aged 18-30 years with acute or convalescent COVID-19. The sequencing sample was made of peripheral blood. The chain employs TRBV6-6 and TRBJ1-4; TRBD1 matches 10 bases. The DNA of the CDR3 is TGTGCCAGCAGTCCAGGGACAGGGGTAATTGAAAAACTGTTTTTT. Translating it yields CASSPGTGVIEKLFF.